Shown below are 5 T cell receptor beta chains from a single sample sequenced in a study of blood T cell repertoires in COVID-19. The table came from immunoSEQ multiplex PCR; TCRdb's copy has only in-frame clones and leaves some out. Of 130,000 or so clones in the sample, about 83% were seen once. Sequences were obtained from peripheral blood. Receptor source: a human donor in a cohort sampled during active COVID-19.

The chain has TRBV3-1 (or the pseudogene TRBV3-2) and TRBJ2-7; D gene ambiguous. The CDR3 has 13 residues. Germline CDR1 and CDR2: LGHDT and YNNKEL (reference sequence). The ends were cut back, 5 bases at V and 0 bases at J, with 8 bases in the middle. This CDR3 is CASSFGGSYEQYF. DNA of the CDR3: TGTGCCAGCAGCTTTGGCGGCTCCTACGAGCAGTACTTC.

This clone was recorded only once. The chain combines TRBV29-1 with TRBJ1-1, with D possibly being TRBD1 (5 bases). Deletions cut 6 bases from V and 3 bases from J, with 14 bases between. CDR1 is SQVTM and CDR2 is ANQGSEA in the germline V gene. This CDR3 is 13 amino acids long. For the CDR3, the DNA is TGCAGCGTGGGATGGGGGGTAGACACTGAAGCTTTCTTT. Amino acids: CSVGWGVDTEAFF.

This clone was found a few times. The CDR3 loop reads CASSMEDGYYGYTF. The CDR3, as DNA: TGTGCCAGTAGTATGGAGGACGGCTACTATGGCTACACCTTC. This chain links TRBV19 with TRBJ1-2; D is undetermined. Trimming took 3 bases from V and 3 from J, leaving 11 bases between them. This CDR3 has 14 residues. Germline CDR1 reads LNHDA; CDR2 reads SQIVND (reference sequence). The full variable domain, rest sourced from reference TRBV19 and TRBJ1-2, is DGGITQSPKYLFRKEGQNVTLSCEQNLNHDAMYWYRQDPGQGLRLIYYSQIVNDFQKGDIAEGYSVSREKKESFPLTVTSAQKNPTAFYLCASSMEDGYYGYTFGSGTRLTVV.

The chain links TRBV6-1 to TRBJ1-1; 7 nucleotides line up with TRBD1. Per germline, CDR1 MNHNS and CDR2 SASEGT. This CDR3 comprises 15 residues. V lost 2 bases to trimming and J lost 4 bases; unmatched junction nucleotides: 7. The CDR3 sequence: CASSEPTGYATEAFF. CDR3 coding DNA: TGTGCCAGCAGTGAACCGACAGGGTACGCCACTGAAGCTTTCTTT.

This clone has only a few counts. The chain carries TRBV4-1 and TRBJ2-1, with 9 bases identical to TRBD2. The CDR3 length is 16 residues. J was trimmed by 6 bases and V by 4 bases; bases with no gene match: 10. Germline V gene sequence: CDR1 MGHRA, CDR2 YSYEKL. The CDR3 DNA is TGCGCCAGCAGCCTCCAACCGACTAGCGGATTCAATGAGCAGTTCTTC. This translates into CASSLQPTSGFNEQFF.